This TCR beta chain was captured by sequencing in a study of blood T cell repertoires in COVID-19. Study as a whole: Both acute and convalescent COVID-19 samples were obtained from the United States, Italy and Spain.

The V segment lost 4 bases and the J segment 7 bases; nucleotides outside the gene matches: 10. This CDR3 comprises 13 residues. Germline CDR1 and CDR2: GTSNPN and SVGIG (reference sequence). The sample holds a few counts of this clone. In the original processing: Nucleated cell number was recorded as an estimate derived from reference gene primer amplification. Measured with immunoSEQ multiplex PCR; TCRdb has only the in-frame clones, and not every one. V and J calls and clone size are those listed in that table; D and trimming were worked out from the DNA. The table lists about 220,000 clones, around 90% of them singletons.

The receptor comes from a woman between 45 and 60 years old with acute COVID-19. This sequence joins TRBV30 and TRBJ2-7, with TRBD2 identical over 7 bases. Material: PBMCs or T cells enriched from blood (not recorded which). CDR3 amino acids: CAWNRAGRFEQYF. DNA of the CDR3: TGTGCCTGGAATAGAGCCGGGAGGTTTGAGCAGTACTTC.